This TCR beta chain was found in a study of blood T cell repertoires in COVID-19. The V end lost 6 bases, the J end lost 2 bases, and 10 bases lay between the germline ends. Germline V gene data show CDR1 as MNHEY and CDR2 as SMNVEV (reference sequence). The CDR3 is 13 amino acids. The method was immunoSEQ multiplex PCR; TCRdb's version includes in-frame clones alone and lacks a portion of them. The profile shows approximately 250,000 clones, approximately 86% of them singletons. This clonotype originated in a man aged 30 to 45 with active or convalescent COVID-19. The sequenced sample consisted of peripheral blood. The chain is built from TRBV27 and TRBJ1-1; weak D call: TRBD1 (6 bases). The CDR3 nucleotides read TGTGCCAGCAGAATCGGGACAAACACTGAAGCTTTCTTT. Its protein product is CASRIGTNTEAFF.